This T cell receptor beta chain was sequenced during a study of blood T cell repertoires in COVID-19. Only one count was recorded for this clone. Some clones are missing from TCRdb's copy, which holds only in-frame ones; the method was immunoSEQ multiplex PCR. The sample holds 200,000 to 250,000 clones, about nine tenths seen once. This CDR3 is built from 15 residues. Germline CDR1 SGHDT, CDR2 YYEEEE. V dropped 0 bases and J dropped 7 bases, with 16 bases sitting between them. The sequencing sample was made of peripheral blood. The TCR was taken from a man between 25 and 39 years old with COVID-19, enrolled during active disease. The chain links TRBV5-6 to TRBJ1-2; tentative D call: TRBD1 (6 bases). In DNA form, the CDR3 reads TGTGCCAGCAGCTTGGTGTATCTGGACAGAGGTGGCTACACCTTC. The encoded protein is CASSLVYLDRGGYTF.